The clone carrying this T cell receptor (beta chain) was seen many times. The antigen is unknown. This CDR3 is 13 amino acids long. The V segment lost 5 bases and the J segment 4 bases; nucleotides outside the gene matches: 0. Germline V gene lookup returns CDR1 MRHNA and CDR2 SNTAGT. The source of the sample is a study of T cells in Graves' hyperthyroidism and ophthalmopathy. The study, taken as a whole, reports: Clonotypes that were expanded in thyroid above 0.001 mostly appeared in blood too.

Exclusion of patients followed from uncontrolled infection, other autoimmune disease, pregnancy or lactation. RNA transcripts were the template for amplifying TCR beta CDR3 regions. In the first-round RT-PCR of the TCR CDR3, the HTBI primer set was used. In TCRdb, the multiplex PCR reads were re-called with MiXCR into one record per CDR3 protein. This table has over 250,000 distinct CDR3 sequences, less than 30% appearing once. This sequence was found in a man aged 35-49 years with Graves' hyperthyroidism that later progressed to Graves' ophthalmopathy. The sequenced sample was blood. The chain uses TRBV6-4 and TRBJ2-2; TRBD2 aligns across 8 bases. The CDR3 DNA reads TGTGCCAGCAGTAGCGGGAGCACCGGGGAGCTGTTTTTT. The encoded protein is CASSSGSTGELFF.